The rows below give T cell receptor beta chains drawn from one sample of a study of blood T cell repertoires in COVID-19. Measured with immunoSEQ multiplex PCR; TCRdb has only the in-frame clones, and not every one. The table includes just over 300,000 clones, roughly 86% detected once. What was sequenced was peripheral blood. These receptors were obtained from a woman in her thirties with COVID-19, enrolled during active disease. Both conserved end residues are part of each CDR3. D genes are given only for firm matches. Clone size is shown for a subset of rows, as once, few, many or a class of expanded clone.

CDR3 DNA	CDR3 protein	J gene	clone size	V gene	D gene
TGTGCCATCAGTAAAACGGAGGACAGGGGAATAGAGACCCAGTACTTC	CAISKTEDRGIETQYF	TRBJ2-5	NA	TRBV10-3	TRBD1
TGTGCCAGTAGTAGCGGACAGGGGGCCGGCTATGGCTACACCTTC	CASSSGQGAGYGYTF	TRBJ1-2	NA	TRBV19	TRBD1
TGTGCCAGTAGGCCGGGACAGGTTTACAATCAGCCCCAGCATTTT	CASRPGQVYNQPQHF	TRBJ1-5	NA	TRBV19	TRBD1
TGTGCCTGGAGTGCGGGACTAGCGGATATCACAGATACGCAGTATTTT	CAWSAGLADITDTQYF	TRBJ2-3	once	TRBV30	TRBD2
TGTGCCAGTAGAGATACAGGGGGCGATAATGGCTACACCTTC	CASRDTGGDNGYTF	TRBJ1-2	NA	TRBV19	TRBD1
TGCGCCAGCAGCTTGCAACGACAGGGGGCAGAAGAGCAGTACTTC	CASSLQRQGAEEQYF	TRBJ2-7	NA	TRBV5-1	TRBD1
TGTGCCAGCAGCCTAACAGGCCCAGCTACTAATACGCAGTATTTT	CASSLTGPATNTQYF	TRBJ2-3	NA	TRBV7-9	NA
TGTGCCAGCAGTGAGTTAGACAGGGTCGGAGAAAAACTGTTTTTT	CASSELDRVGEKLFF	TRBJ1-4	NA	TRBV2	TRBD1
TGTGCCAGCAGCCAAGGGCCAGGGGTTAACTATGGCTACACCTTC	CASSQGPGVNYGYTF	TRBJ1-2	NA	TRBV3-1/TRBV3-2	NA
TGTGCCAGCAGTTACTCGGACTATGTGGGCTACACCTTC	CASSYSDYVGYTF	TRBJ1-2	NA	TRBV6-5	NA
TGTGCCAGCAGCTTAGGGCTAGCGGGGGGAAGTGCAGATACGCAGTATTTT	CASSLGLAGGSADTQYF	TRBJ2-3	NA	TRBV7-9	TRBD2
TGTGCCAGCAGTTACTCGCGGCAGGGGAACTATGGCTACACCTTC	CASSYSRQGNYGYTF	TRBJ1-2	NA	TRBV6-5	NA
TGTGCCAGCAGCTTATGGACAGGAACTCTCTATGGCTACACCTTC	CASSLWTGTLYGYTF	TRBJ1-2	NA	TRBV5-6	TRBD1
TGTGCCAGCAGCTTAGGAATAGAGAACGCCTATGGCTACACCTTC	CASSLGIENAYGYTF	TRBJ1-2	NA	TRBV11-3	NA
TGTGCCAGCAGCCCGAGGACAGGGGGGAGGACTGAAGCTTTCTTT	CASSPRTGGRTEAFF	TRBJ1-1	NA	TRBV13	TRBD1
TGTGCCAGCAGTTCTTTTGGCAGCGCAGATACGCAGTATTTT	CASSSFGSADTQYF	TRBJ2-3	once	TRBV28	NA
TGTGCCAGCAGCCCGGGACAGGGAGAGGACGAGCAGTACTTC	CASSPGQGEDEQYF	TRBJ2-7	NA	TRBV5-4	TRBD1
TGTGCCAGCAGTCCTCGACAGGGCGGAGGCAAAAACATTCAGTACTTC	CASSPRQGGGKNIQYF	TRBJ2-4	NA	TRBV2	TRBD1
TGTGCCAGCAGAGCCGGGACAGGGAGTTACAATGAGCAGTTCTTC	CASRAGTGSYNEQFF	TRBJ2-1	NA	TRBV5-4	TRBD1
TGTGCCAGCAGCCAAGAATCCCGGGTTGCCGATAGGCAAGAGACCCAGTACTTC	CASSQESRVADRQETQYF	TRBJ2-5	once	TRBV4-2	NA
TGTGCCAGCACCGGGGGCACTGAAGCTTTCTTT	CASTGGTEAFF	TRBJ1-1	NA	TRBV12-3/TRBV12-4	NA
TGTGCCAGCAGCTTAATACTAGCGGGCGGTGAGCAGTTCTTC	CASSLILAGGEQFF	TRBJ2-1	NA	TRBV7-3	TRBD2
TGTGCCAGCAACCCCGGGACAGGGGGCTATGGCTACACCTTC	CASNPGTGGYGYTF	TRBJ1-2	NA	TRBV18	TRBD1
TGTGCCAGCAGCCCCGGAGGCTGGTCAAGGGACACCGGGGAGCTGTTTTTT	CASSPGGWSRDTGELFF	TRBJ2-2	NA	TRBV11-3	NA
TGTGCCAGCAGTTTGGCAGGGGGCAACGGTGAAAAACTGTTTTTT	CASSLAGGNGEKLFF	TRBJ1-4	once	TRBV28	TRBD1
TGTGCCAGCAGCTTACCGGGGGAAACTCGCCGTTACGAGCAGTACTTC	CASSLPGETRRYEQYF	TRBJ2-7	NA	TRBV11-2	NA
TGTGCCAGCAGCTCCCTGGGACAGTTGAACACTGAAGCTTTCTTT	CASSSLGQLNTEAFF	TRBJ1-1	NA	TRBV7-9	TRBD1
TGTGCCAGCAGTCTCGAAGCAGGGTCCTACGAGCAGTACTTC	CASSLEAGSYEQYF	TRBJ2-7	NA	TRBV2	NA
TGTGCCAGCAGCTCCTCGGACAGTAATCAGCCCCAGCATTTT	CASSSSDSNQPQHF	TRBJ1-5	NA	TRBV7-6	NA
TGCGCCAGCAGACACGGAGGAACTGAAGCTTTCTTT	CASRHGGTEAFF	TRBJ1-1	NA	TRBV10-2	NA
TGTGCCAGCAGTACCCCCGCCACGGGTACGCAGTATTTT	CASSTPATGTQYF	TRBJ2-3	NA	TRBV6-5	NA
TGTGCCAGCAGTAAGGACAGGGTTGAGTCACCCCTCCACTTT	CASSKDRVESPLHF	TRBJ1-6	NA	TRBV2	TRBD1
TGTGCCAGCAGTTACGCGGGACAGGGGCTTTTCTATGGCTACACCTTC	CASSYAGQGLFYGYTF	TRBJ1-2	NA	TRBV6-5	TRBD1
TGCAGCGTTGAAGAAAAGCGGAGCTACAATGAGCAGTTCTTC	CSVEEKRSYNEQFF	TRBJ2-1	NA	TRBV29-1	NA
TGTGCCAGCACCGGTGACAGGCCAAACACTGAAGCTTTCTTT	CASTGDRPNTEAFF	TRBJ1-1	once	TRBV6-5	NA
TGCGCCAGCAGCCAATACCACGAGACAGGCTCTGGAAACACCATATATTTT	CASSQYHETGSGNTIYF	TRBJ1-3	NA	TRBV4-1	NA
TGTGCCAGCAGCCAATTACCGGGACAGGGCGCAAACGAGCAGTACTTC	CASSQLPGQGANEQYF	TRBJ2-7	NA	TRBV4-2	TRBD1
TGTGCCAGTAGTGGCGGACAGAGCACAGATACGCAGTATTTT	CASSGGQSTDTQYF	TRBJ2-3	NA	TRBV19	NA
TGTGCCACCAGCGGGACAGTCCGAAATCAGCCCCAGCATTTT	CATSGTVRNQPQHF	TRBJ1-5	NA	TRBV15	TRBD1
TGTGCCAGCAGCGCAGTCCGGGGGGATTCCTATGGCTACACCTTC	CASSAVRGDSYGYTF	TRBJ1-2	NA	TRBV7-8	NA
TGTGCCATCAGTGAGTCGTGGCCTTTGACAGCTGAAGCTTTCTTT	CAISESWPLTAEAFF	TRBJ1-1	NA	TRBV10-3	NA
TGTGCCAGCGCCCAAGGGGGACTAGCGGGGGGAAAGACCCAGTACTTC	CASAQGGLAGGKTQYF	TRBJ2-5	NA	TRBV7-9	TRBD2
TGTGCCAGCAGCGGACGGGGCTCCTACGAGCAGTACTTC	CASSGRGSYEQYF	TRBJ2-7	NA	TRBV7-9	NA
TGTGCCAGCAGGATCGGGACAGAATATAATTCACCCCTCCACTTT	CASRIGTEYNSPLHF	TRBJ1-6	NA	TRBV7-9	TRBD1
TGTGCCAGCTCACCACCGAGGGCAGGGGGCGCCTCGAGCACTGAAGCTTTCTTT	CASSPPRAGGASSTEAFF	TRBJ1-1	NA	TRBV18	TRBD1
TGTGCCAGCAGCAAAACAGCTGCAACTAATGAAAAACTGTTTTTT	CASSKTAATNEKLFF	TRBJ1-4	few	TRBV9	NA
TGTGCCATCAGAAACAGGGACGGCGACACTGAAGCTTTCTTT	CAIRNRDGDTEAFF	TRBJ1-1	NA	TRBV10-3	NA
TGTGCCAGCCACCCCAGGGGATACAGCAATCAGCCCCAGCATTTT	CASHPRGYSNQPQHF	TRBJ1-5	NA	TRBV28	NA